The 29 T cell receptor beta chains presented below share a single source sample, sequenced in a study of spatial heterogeneity in lung cancer. The time point denotes: sample taken at primary tumor resection. In TCRdb, the 5' RACE reads were re-called with MiXCR into one record per CDR3 protein. The sample lists more than 60,000 distinct CDR3 sequences, 7% to 9% seen once, with 6.5% to 8.5% in the top ten. Sequences were derived from PBMCs, sampled at surgery. These receptor sequences come from a male donor with early-stage non-small cell lung cancer.

This clonotype was counted ten times or more. The gene calls are TRBV11-2 and TRBJ2-3; TRBD2 aligns across 16 bases. The V segment lost 0 bases and the J segment 1 base; nucleotides outside the gene matches: 10. The CDR3 extends over 21 amino acids. Germline V gene sequence: CDR1 SGHAT, CDR2 FQNNGV. DNA of the CDR3: TGTGCCAGCAGCTTAGACCCGGGACTAGCGGGAGGGCCCGTTGGCACAGATACGCAGTATTTT. It specifies CASSLDPGLAGGPVGTDTQYF.

The chain couples TRBV12-5 to TRBJ2-5; D is ambiguous. In germline, CDR1 is LGHNT, CDR2 FRNRAP. The CDR3 sequence is 15 residues long. V shed 4 bases and J shed 0 bases, with 12 bases lying between them. CDR3 in amino acids: CASGSRTAYQETQYF. The DNA for the CDR3 is TGTGCTAGTGGTTCCCGGACCGCGTACCAAGAGACCCAGTACTTC.

The table lists this clonotype with many counts. The chain carries TRBV2 and TRBJ2-7; 9 nucleotides line up with TRBD2. J lost 2 bases, V lost 3 bases, and 2 bases had no gene match. Per the germline V gene, CDR1 is SNHLY and CDR2 is FYNNEI. The CDR3 runs 14 residues. CDR3 in DNA: TGTGCCAGCAGTGAGGGACTAGCTCCCTACGAGCAGTACTTC. Protein product: CASSEGLAPYEQYF. Full variable domain (remainder filled in from reference TRBV2 and TRBJ2-7): EPEVTQTPSHQVTQMGQEVILRCVPISNHLYFYWYRQILGQKVEFLVSFYNNEISEKSEIFDDQFSVERPDGSNFTLKIRSTKLEDSAMYFCASSEGLAPYEQYFGPGTRLTVT.

This clonotype has at least ten counts. The chain uses TRBV4-1 and TRBJ1-1; D uncertain. This CDR3 has 14 amino acids. V was clipped by 0 bases and J by 1 base, with 6 bases between them. Per germline, CDR1 MGHRA and CDR2 YSYEKL. CDR3 sequence (DNA): TGCGCCAGCAGCCAAGATCTGGGGAACACTGAAGCTTTCTTT. Translated, it gives CASSQDLGNTEAFF.

CDR3 sequence: CSAHQKGELFF. CDR3 DNA: TGCAGTGCTCATCAGAAGGGGGAGCTGTTTTTT. J is TRBJ2-2 and V is TRBV20-1, with D unresolved. Germline V CDR1 and CDR2: DFQATT, SNEGSKA (reference sequence). The CDR3 runs to 11 residues. V lost 5 bases and J lost 8, with 9 bases in between.

This clonotype was observed at least ten times. This sequence joins TRBV7-2 and TRBJ1-6; perhaps TRBD1 as D (5 bases). Germline lookup yields CDR1 SGHTA and CDR2 FQGNSA. The CDR3 is made up of 13 amino acids. The V and J ends lost 5 bases and 9 bases respectively, with 11 bases between them. The CDR3: CASSQGTSSPLHF. The CDR3 DNA is TGTGCCAGCAGCCAAGGGACGTCTTCACCCCTCCACTTT. The whole variable domain, filled in from reference TRBV7-2 and TRBJ1-6, reads GAGVSQSPSNKVTEKGKDVELRCDPISGHTALYWYRQSLGQGLEFLIYFQGNSAPDKSGLPSDRFSAERTGGSVSTLTIQRTQQEDSAVYLCASSQGTSSPLHFGNGTRLTVT.

The chain links TRBV7-9 to TRBJ2-5, with TRBD2 matching 11 bases. The CDR3 runs 14 residues. Germline assignment: CDR1 SEHNR and CDR2 FQNEAQ (reference sequence). V dropped 2 bases and J dropped 5; count of bases not matched to a gene: 1. Here the CDR3 reads CASSLTSGSETQYF. The CDR3 DNA is TGTGCCAGCAGCTTAACTAGCGGGAGTGAGACCCAGTACTTC. Based on the CDR3 plus reference TRBV7-9 and TRBJ2-5, the full variable domain is DTGVSQNPRHKITKRGQNVTFRCDPISEHNRLYWYRQTLGQGPEFLTYFQNEAQLEKSRLLSDRFSAERPKGSFSTLEIQRTEQGDSAMYLCASSLTSGSETQYFGPGTRLLVL.

The chain recombines TRBV30 with TRBJ2-7; maybe TRBD1 (6 bases). Trimming pared 4 bases from V and 4 bases from J, leaving 11 bases between. The CDR3 runs to 12 residues. Per germline, CDR1 GTSNPN and CDR2 SVGIG (reference sequence). The CDR3 bases are TGTGCCTGGACCGGGACATCTTACGAGCAGTACTTC. Protein sequence: CAWTGTSYEQYF.

The rearrangement joins TRBV7-9 to TRBJ1-2; D may be TRBD1 (6 bases). CDR1 is SEHNR and CDR2 is FQNEAQ in the germline V gene (reference sequence). V lost 8 bases, J lost 4 bases, and 14 bases lay in between. The CDR3 has 13 amino acids. This CDR3 reads CASAGGRSYGYTF. The CDR3 DNA reads TGTGCCAGCGCCGGGGGCCGATCCTATGGCTACACCTTC.

Ten or more counts support this clonotype. This chain links TRBV5-1 with TRBJ2-7; TRBD2 agrees at 10 bases. The CDR3 spans 15 residues. J was trimmed by 1 base and V by 2 bases; bases with no gene match: 3. Germline V CDR1 and CDR2: SGHRS, YFSETQ. The CDR3 region is CASSLAGGVSYEQYF. The CDR3 DNA sequence: TGCGCCAGCAGCTTAGCGGGAGGGGTATCCTACGAGCAGTACTTC.

This clonotype was detected a few times. The chain is built from TRBV4-1 and TRBJ2-7, with TRBD1 identical over 9 bases. CDR3 length: 16 amino acids. Losses at the gene ends were 2 bases for V and 4 bases for J; bases not matched to a gene: 9. Germline values: CDR1 MGHRA, CDR2 YSYEKL. CDR3 sequence reads: CASSQLPGQGLYEQYF. CDR3 DNA: TGCGCCAGCAGCCAACTACCGGGACAGGGACTGTACGAGCAGTACTTC.

This clonotype has a count of ten or more. The chain uses TRBV5-1 and TRBJ2-3, with 8 bases fitting TRBD1. The CDR3 runs to 16 residues. CDR1 and CDR2 (germline): SGHRS, YFSETQ. V was pared by 4 bases and J by 4 bases, with 11 bases of the junction left unmatched. CDR3 sequence reads: CASSPADRGAADTQYF. Here the CDR3 DNA reads TGCGCCAGCAGCCCAGCTGACAGGGGTGCTGCAGATACGCAGTATTTT.

The chain recombines TRBV23-1 with TRBJ2-7; 10 nucleotides align to TRBD1. TRBV23-1 is placed among ORFs of uncertain function. The CDR3 length is 18 residues. Losses at the gene ends were 0 bases for V and 1 base for J; bases not matched to a gene: 9. CDR3 in amino acids: CASSQSGSDRGLSYEQYF. The CDR3 nucleotides are TGCGCCAGCAGTCAATCCGGTAGTGACAGGGGGCTTTCCTACGAGCAGTACTTC.

The V and J genes are TRBV10-3 and TRBJ2-1; TRBD1 aligns across 7 bases. The V gene end was trimmed by 0 bases and the J gene end by 2 bases; junction bases not matched to a gene: 4. This CDR3 is 16 amino acids long. Germline loops: CDR1 ENHRY, CDR2 SYGVKD. The CDR3 protein is CAISESTGKAYNEQFF. DNA for the CDR3: TGTGCCATCAGTGAGTCGACAGGGAAAGCCTACAATGAGCAGTTCTTC.

This clonotype was recorded a few times. CDR3 loop: CATSDPTSTGNEQFF. The CDR3, as DNA: TGTGCCACCAGTGACCCGACTAGCACAGGGAATGAGCAGTTCTTC. The V call is TRBV24-1, the J call TRBJ2-1; the D gene is possibly TRBD2 (7 bases). Deletions cut 4 bases from V and 7 bases from J, with 16 bases between. CDR1 is KGHDR, CDR2 SFDVKD, per germline. The CDR3 length is 15 residues.

At least ten counts were recorded for this clonotype. The chain has TRBV5-6 and TRBJ1-3; the D is unclear. Germline values: CDR1 SGHDT, CDR2 YYEEEE. The CDR3 contains 16 residues. The ends were cut back, 2 bases at V and 5 bases at J, with 17 bases in the middle. CDR3 DNA: TGTGCCAGCAGCTTTTTCGACCAAAAGAAGAGAAACACCATATATTTT. Amino acids: CASSFFDQKKRNTIYF. The complete variable domain, with remaining parts taken from reference TRBV5-6 and TRBJ1-3, reads DAGVTQSPTHLIKTRGQQVTLRCSPKSGHDTVSWYQQALGQGPQFIFQYYEEEERQRGNFPDRFSGHQFPNYSSELNVNALLLGDSALYLCASSFFDQKKRNTIYFGEGSWLTVV.

This clonotype was seen at least ten times. The CDR3 nucleotides are TGTGCCAGCAGCTTCCAAGGCCCTTCCCTCGAGCAGTACTTC. Translated: CASSFQGPSLEQYF. The chain carries TRBV7-9 and TRBJ2-7; D is undetermined. The CDR3 length is 14 residues. The germline V gene encodes CDR1 SEHNR and CDR2 FQNEAQ (reference sequence). Trimming took off 3 bases at V and 6 bases at J, with 15 bases between the two ends.

In this sample, this clonotype turned up many times. This rearrangement joins TRBV28 to TRBJ2-1, with TRBD1 matching over 9 bases. The trim removed 5 bases at V and 8 bases at J, leaving 10 bases unmatched. This CDR3 spans 15 amino acids. Germline-derived CDR1 and CDR2 are MDHEN and SYDVKM. The CDR3 DNA reads TGTGCCAGCAGTCAGCCGGGACAGGGTTTCGATGAGCAGTTCTTC. It translates to CASSQPGQGFDEQFF.

This clonotype was recorded at least ten times. This sequence joins TRBV4-1 and TRBJ1-2, with TRBD1 identical over 7 bases. The ends lost 2 bases at V and 2 bases at J; junction bases unmatched: 5. The CDR3 consists of 15 residues. Germline CDR1 MGHRA, CDR2 YSYEKL. The CDR3: CASSQPTTGNYGYTF. As DNA, the CDR3 is TGCGCCAGCAGCCAACCCACGACAGGGAACTATGGCTACACCTTC.

This clonotype was seen more than once but under ten times. This chain links TRBV27 with TRBJ2-5; D not certain. Germline CDR1 reads MNHEY; CDR2 reads SMNVEV (reference sequence). The CDR3 is 14 amino acids. V lost 10 bases and J lost 1, with 16 bases in between. CDR3 sequence: CATSRSASQETQYF. The CDR3 region has the DNA TGTGCCACTTCCCGGAGCGCATCCCAAGAGACCCAGTACTTC.

The table lists this clonotype with many counts. The V and J genes are TRBV6-2 or TRBV6-3 and TRBJ2-1; 15 positions match TRBD2. This CDR3 is built from 15 residues. Trimming at V came to 6 bases and at J to 7 bases, leaving 4 bases not matched to a gene. Germline assignment: CDR1 MNHEY and CDR2 SVGEGT. CDR3 sequence (DNA): TGTGCCAGCAGAAGGACTAGCGGGAGGGGGAATGAGCAGTTCTTC. It specifies CASRRTSGRGNEQFF.

V usage is TRBV7-9 and J usage is TRBJ2-7; D not certain. With 1 base removed from V and 7 bases from J, the gap between germline ends came to 14 bases. From germline, CDR1 is SEHNR and CDR2 FQNEAQ (reference sequence). The CDR3 has 14 amino acids. Here the CDR3 reads CASSLVSFPKEQYF. CDR3 DNA sequence: TGTGCCAGCAGCTTAGTGAGTTTCCCGAAAGAGCAGTACTTC.

This clonotype was picked up many times. The chain combines TRBV30 with TRBJ2-1; D remains unclear. This CDR3 is 14 amino acids long. V dropped 0 bases and J dropped 7 bases, with 13 bases sitting between them. Per germline, CDR1 GTSNPN and CDR2 SVGIG (reference sequence). This CDR3 reads CAWSVFESFNEQFF. The CDR3 DNA follows: TGTGCCTGGAGTGTATTCGAGAGCTTTAATGAGCAGTTCTTC.

This clonotype ranks as medium-sized. This chain joins TRBV7-9 and TRBJ2-7; D call uncertain. The CDR3 is 14 residues long. Trimming removed 5 bases from V and 2 bases from J, with 13 bases in between. In germline, CDR1 is SEHNR, CDR2 FQNEAQ (reference sequence). DNA for the CDR3: TGTGCCAGCAGCCCCGTAGGCGGTCCCTACGAGCAGTACTTC. Its translation: CASSPVGGPYEQYF. Variable domain in full (rest from reference TRBV7-9 and TRBJ2-7): DTGVSQNPRHKITKRGQNVTFRCDPISEHNRLYWYRQTLGQGPEFLTYFQNEAQLEKSRLLSDRFSAERPKGSFSTLEIQRTEQGDSAMYLCASSPVGGPYEQYFGPGTRLTVT.

The chain links TRBV2 to TRBJ1-5, with D unclear. The CDR3 totals 14 residues. The germline V gene has CDR1 SNHLY and CDR2 FYNNEI. V was pared by 2 bases and J by 4 bases, with 9 bases between. In DNA form, the CDR3 reads TGTGCCAGCAGTGAACATGTTAGGAATCAGCCCCAGCATTTT. This encodes CASSEHVRNQPQHF.

The V and J genes are TRBV10-3 and TRBJ1-1; D is possibly TRBD1 (6 bases). This CDR3 has 12 amino acids. The V end was cut by 10 bases, the J end by 1 base, with 10 bases between. Germline V CDR1 and CDR2: ENHRY, SYGVKD. CDR3 residues: CATRGGNTEAFF. The CDR3 bases are TGTGCCACCCGAGGGGGGAACACTGAAGCTTTCTTT.

This clonotype occurred many times. This chain links TRBV20-1 with TRBJ1-1, with D tentatively TRBD1 (5 bases). V was pared by 7 bases and J by 5 bases, with 14 bases between. This CDR3 contains 12 residues. Germline values: CDR1 DFQATT, CDR2 SNEGSKA (reference sequence). CDR3 sequence reads: CSVAGRQTEAFF. CDR3 DNA: TGCAGTGTGGCAGGGAGGCAAACTGAAGCTTTCTTT.

The chain links TRBV11-2 to TRBJ2-3; 7 bases agree with TRBD1. The length of the CDR3 is 13 residues. V was pared by 5 bases and J by 4 bases, with 3 bases of the junction left unmatched. Germline loops: CDR1 SGHAT, CDR2 FQNNGV. CDR3 sequence (DNA): TGTGCCAGCAGCCCGACAGGGCCAGATACGCAGTATTTT. The encoded protein is CASSPTGPDTQYF.

The CDR3 DNA sequence: TGCAGTGCTAGAGATCCGTTGGGCCGTGTAAATCAGCCCCAGCATTTT. Encoded protein: CSARDPLGRVNQPQHF. The chain combines TRBV20-1 with TRBJ1-5, with D unclear. Trimming removed 0 bases at V and 4 bases at J, with 16 bases between. There are 16 residues in the CDR3. CDR1 and CDR2 (germline): DFQATT, SNEGSKA (reference sequence).